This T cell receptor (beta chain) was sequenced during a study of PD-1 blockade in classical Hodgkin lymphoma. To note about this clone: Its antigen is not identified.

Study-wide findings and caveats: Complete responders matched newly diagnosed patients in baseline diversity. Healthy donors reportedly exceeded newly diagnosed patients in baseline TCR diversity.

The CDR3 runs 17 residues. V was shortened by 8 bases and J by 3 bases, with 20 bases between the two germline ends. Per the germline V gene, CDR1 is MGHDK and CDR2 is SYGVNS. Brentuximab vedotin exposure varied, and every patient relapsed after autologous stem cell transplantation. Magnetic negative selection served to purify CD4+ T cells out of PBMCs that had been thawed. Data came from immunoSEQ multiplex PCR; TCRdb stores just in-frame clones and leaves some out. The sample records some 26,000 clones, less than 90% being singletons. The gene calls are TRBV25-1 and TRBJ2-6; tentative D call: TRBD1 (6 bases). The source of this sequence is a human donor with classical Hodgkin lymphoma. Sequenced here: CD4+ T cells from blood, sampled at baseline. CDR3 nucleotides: TGTGCCAGCGGTCCAGGGGCCCGCTTGGATGGGGCCAACGTCCTGACTTTC. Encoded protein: CASGPGARLDGANVLTF.